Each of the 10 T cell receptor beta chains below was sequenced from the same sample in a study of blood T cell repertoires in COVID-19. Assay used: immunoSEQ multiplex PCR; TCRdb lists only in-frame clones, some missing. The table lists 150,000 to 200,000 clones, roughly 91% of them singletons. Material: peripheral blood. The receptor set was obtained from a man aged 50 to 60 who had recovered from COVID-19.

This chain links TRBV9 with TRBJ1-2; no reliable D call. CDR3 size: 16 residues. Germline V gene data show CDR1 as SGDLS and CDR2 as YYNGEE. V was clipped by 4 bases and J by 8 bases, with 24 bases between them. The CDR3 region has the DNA TGTGCCAGCAGCCCCGTCGAAATTAGATCCCAAACGGGCTACACCTTC. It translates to CASSPVEIRSQTGYTF.

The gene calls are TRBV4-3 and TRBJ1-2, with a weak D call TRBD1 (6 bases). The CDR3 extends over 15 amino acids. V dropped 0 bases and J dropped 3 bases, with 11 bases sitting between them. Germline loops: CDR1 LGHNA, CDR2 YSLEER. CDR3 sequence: CASSQDPDSYYGYTF. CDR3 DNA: TGCGCCAGCAGCCAAGATCCGGACAGCTACTATGGCTACACCTTC.

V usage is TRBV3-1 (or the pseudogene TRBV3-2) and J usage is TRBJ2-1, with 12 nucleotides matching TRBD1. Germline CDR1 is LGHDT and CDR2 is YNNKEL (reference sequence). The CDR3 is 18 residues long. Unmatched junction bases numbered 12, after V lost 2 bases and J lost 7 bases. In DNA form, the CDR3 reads TGTGCCAGCAGCCAACTATTACCCCGGGACAGGGGGCCAAATGAGCAGTTCTTC. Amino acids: CASSQLLPRDRGPNEQFF.

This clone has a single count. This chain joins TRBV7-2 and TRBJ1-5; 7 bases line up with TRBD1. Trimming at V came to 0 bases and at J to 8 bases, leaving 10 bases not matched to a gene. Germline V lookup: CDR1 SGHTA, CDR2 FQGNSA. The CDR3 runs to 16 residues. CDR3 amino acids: CASSLAGTGVREPQHF. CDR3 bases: TGTGCCAGCAGCTTAGCGGGAACAGGGGTTAGGGAGCCCCAGCATTTT.

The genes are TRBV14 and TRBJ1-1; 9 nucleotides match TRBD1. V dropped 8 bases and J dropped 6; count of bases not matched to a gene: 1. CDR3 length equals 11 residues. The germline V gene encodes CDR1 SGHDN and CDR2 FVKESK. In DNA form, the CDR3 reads TGTGCCAGCGGACAGGGGTCTGAAGCTTTCTTT. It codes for CASGQGSEAFF.

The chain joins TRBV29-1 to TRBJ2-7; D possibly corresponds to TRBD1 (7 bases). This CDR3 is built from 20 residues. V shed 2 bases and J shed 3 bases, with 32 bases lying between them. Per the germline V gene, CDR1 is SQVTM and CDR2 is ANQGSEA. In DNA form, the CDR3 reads TGCAGCGTTGAAAGAGTAGGCGGGACAGCGGACCCACTCCGCCGCTACGAGCAGTACTTC. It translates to CSVERVGGTADPLRRYEQYF.

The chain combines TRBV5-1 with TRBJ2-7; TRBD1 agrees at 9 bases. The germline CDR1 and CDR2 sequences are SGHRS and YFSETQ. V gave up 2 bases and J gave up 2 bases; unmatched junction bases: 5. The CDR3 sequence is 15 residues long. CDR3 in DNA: TGCGCCAGCAGCTTCGGGACAGGGCCGACCTACGAGCAGTACTTC. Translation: CASSFGTGPTYEQYF.

The CDR3 loop reads CASSPRVYSNQPQHF. The CDR3 region has the DNA TGTGCCAGCAGTCCCAGGGTGTATAGCAATCAGCCCCAGCATTTT. The chain carries TRBV27 and TRBJ1-5, with D perhaps TRBD1 (5 bases). In germline, CDR1 is MNHEY, CDR2 SMNVEV (reference sequence). The V end lost 5 bases, the J end lost 0 bases, and 11 bases lay between the germline ends. The CDR3 runs to 15 residues.

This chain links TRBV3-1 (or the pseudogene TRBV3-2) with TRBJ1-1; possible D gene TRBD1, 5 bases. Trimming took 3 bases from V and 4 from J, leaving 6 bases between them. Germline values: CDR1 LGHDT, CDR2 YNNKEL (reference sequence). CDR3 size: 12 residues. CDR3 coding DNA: TGTGCCAGCAGCCAGGGGGGCACTGAAGCTTTCTTT. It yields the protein CASSQGGTEAFF.

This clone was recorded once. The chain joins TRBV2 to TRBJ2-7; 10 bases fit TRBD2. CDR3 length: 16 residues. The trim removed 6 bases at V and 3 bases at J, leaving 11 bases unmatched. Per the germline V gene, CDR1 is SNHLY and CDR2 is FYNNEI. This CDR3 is CASSKGASGRIYEQYF. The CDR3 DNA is TGTGCCAGCAGCAAAGGGGCTAGCGGGAGAATCTACGAGCAGTACTTC.